This section outlines one T cell receptor beta chain sequence together with its context. It has no known antigen specificity. No base quality information exists; no much larger clone differs at one position. This entry is derived from a study of beta chain features in type 1 diabetes (dated by TCRdb to the late 2010s). Some background on the complete study: Patients and healthy donors did not differ in mean age, gender distribution, total cell number or subset yield. A total of about 110,000,000 sorted cells were examined across all samples, and a strong correlation was observed between cell number per subset and RNA yield. In the study, TCRB repertoires of sorted circulating CD4+ T cell subsets from recently diagnosed type 1 diabetes patients were compared with those of matched healthy donors. Regulatory and stem cell-like memory subsets were isolated from only 8 patients and about eight healthy donors, whereas naive and central memory subsets came from all 30 or so donors.

Each donor gave one peripheral blood draw, averaging approximately 120 mL, which was collected into heparinised tubes. Using a panel that included CD45RO, CCR7, CD25, CD127, CD95 and CD27, naive, central memory, regulatory and stem cell-like memory CD4+ T cells were sorted on a BD FACSAria II. Purity was above 95% for every sorted population. PBMCs were isolated right away by Lymphoprep density gradient centrifugation and were stained directly, without culture. So that batch effects would be minimized, each experiment stained and sorted samples in pairs, pairing one healthy donor with one patient. Study-level results and caveats: At VDJ recombination sites, type 1 diabetes patients had fewer insertions and more deleted nucleotides, which implies abnormalities in thymic rearrangement. The naive, central memory and regulatory TCRB repertoires appeared to resemble one another more closely among patients than among healthy donors. PCR may preferentially amplify shorter templates, but because patient and control samples were amplified and corrected together, any resulting skew would affect both groups equally. HLA sub-analyses involved small numbers of individuals, so any influence of HLA type on TCRB rearrangement remained unresolved. In all four CD4+ subsets, TCRB CDR3 length was moderately but significantly shorter in type 1 diabetes patients. Sequencing cDNA rather than genomic DNA could over-represent highly expressing activated cells, although activation and CD3 levels did not differ between groups.

All of the isolated RNA was reverse transcribed with the High Capacity cDNA Reverse Transcription Kit, so expressed TCRB transcripts were sequenced. Deep immunoSEQ sequencing was applied to naive, central memory and regulatory T cell samples, giving an average of roughly 3.5 million total reads per sample. Sorted cells were lysed in RLT buffer and RNA was extracted with DNase-treated RNeasy Micro or Mini kits, depending on cell number. To prevent cross-contamination, each cell subset was processed individually, whereas patient and healthy donor samples were processed jointly. Using the immunoSEQ multiplex PCR, TCRB sequences were amplified from cDNA into 87-bp fragments spanning the CDR3 region. The amplicons were sequenced using the Illumina HiSeq platform. As for how the authors treated the data: PCR bias was corrected computationally using synthetic template baselines, and reads within Hamming distance 2 were collapsed, with unmergeable singletons discarded. Reads were aligned against IMGT so that V, D and J genes, CDR3 length and insertions or deletions at six rearrangement sites could be assigned. Within each subset, clonotype counts were normalized to sorted cell number, and only after that were true diversity and Gini coefficients computed with the tcR R package. The overlap coefficient, calculated on TCRB nucleotide sequences, was used to measure repertoire sharing. The table was pulled from immuneACCESS by TCRdb, which kept in-frame rearrangements only. Such tables lose some clones; where checked, under half of the loss comes from unresolved V genes, and the rest has no known cause. V and J calls and clone size follow that table, whereas D and trimming were derived from the DNA. The sample table shows 300,000 to 400,000 clones, and around 8% are seen once. The leading ten clones occupy around 0.44% of the sample.

This TCR derives from a woman younger than 35 in good health. The material sequenced was central memory CD4+ T cells from blood.

The nucleotide sequence is given as TGTGCCAGCAGTTTAGATCACTACGAGCAGTACTTC. Its amino acids are CASSLDHYEQYF. Recombination linked TRBV2 to TRBJ2-7, with the D gene uncertain. The CDR3 sequence holds 12 residues, the cysteine and phenylalanine included. The read is trimmed to its CDR3 DNA, 36 bases read in frame from base 1. V loses 5 bases of germline sequence and J loses 3 bases, and the interval between the two ends is 8 bases. From a lookup of the germline V gene, CDR1 and CDR2 are SNHLY and FYNNEI.